This T cell receptor beta chain was profiled in a study of blood T cell repertoires in COVID-19. Looking at the study overall: The origin of the acute and convalescent COVID-19 samples was the United States, Italy and Spain. In each case, the material was cDNA or gDNA derived from T cells, B-cell-depleted T cells, or PBMCs.

Between the trimmed V and J ends, which lost 7 bases and 10 bases, there was a span of 15 bases. Germline lookup yields CDR1 SQVTM and CDR2 ANQGSEA. The CDR3 is 11 residues long. Authors' analysis steps: Amplification of reference gene primers provided the estimated nucleated cell counts. Assay: immunoSEQ multiplex PCR; the TCRdb copy retains only in-frame clones and omits some. V, J and clone size are taken as reported in that table, and D and trimming were inferred from the DNA itself. This table has some 110,000 clones, approximately 85% appearing once. This clone was found once. The TCR was taken from a man in his 70s with acute or convalescent COVID-19. The chain is built from TRBV29-1 and TRBJ2-3; possibly TRBD2 for D (6 bases). The sample taken for sequencing was peripheral blood. CDR3 bases: TGCAGCGCCGCAAGGGCGGGGTCGCAGTATTTT. This encodes CSAARAGSQYF.